These T cell receptor beta chains were read from a single sample in a study of preoperative IRX-2 immunotherapy in early breast cancer. Measured with immunoSEQ multiplex PCR; TCRdb has only the in-frame clones, and not every one. The sample carries approximately 44,000 clones, about 95% recorded once. The source was tumor tissue, collected after IRX-2 immunotherapy. Receptors were obtained from a human donor with breast cancer. The CDR3 runs from the conserved cysteine through the conserved F or W. Each record gives: D gene, V gene, CDR3 protein. A D gene is named only where the DNA matches it firmly.

TRBD2 TRBV6-1 CASSERSASGYDNEQFF
TRBD1 TRBV7-2 CASSLVWSPGGAYEQYF
NA TRBV4-1 CASSQDSREAFF
NA TRBV30 CAWSGVSSGNTIYF
TRBD2 TRBV7-2 CASSPGVAGGWTQYF
TRBD1 TRBV6-6 CASSYPPQGRPEAFF
TRBD1 TRBV7-9 CASSPGQGDEKLFF
NA TRBV19 CASSTSVDLGYGYTF
TRBD1 TRBV5-4 CASRKTGAHYEQYF
NA TRBV4-1 CASSQGATEAFF
TRBD1 TRBV19 CASSIDRDRGQIYGYTF
NA TRBV7-8 CASSHSFLGAEAFF